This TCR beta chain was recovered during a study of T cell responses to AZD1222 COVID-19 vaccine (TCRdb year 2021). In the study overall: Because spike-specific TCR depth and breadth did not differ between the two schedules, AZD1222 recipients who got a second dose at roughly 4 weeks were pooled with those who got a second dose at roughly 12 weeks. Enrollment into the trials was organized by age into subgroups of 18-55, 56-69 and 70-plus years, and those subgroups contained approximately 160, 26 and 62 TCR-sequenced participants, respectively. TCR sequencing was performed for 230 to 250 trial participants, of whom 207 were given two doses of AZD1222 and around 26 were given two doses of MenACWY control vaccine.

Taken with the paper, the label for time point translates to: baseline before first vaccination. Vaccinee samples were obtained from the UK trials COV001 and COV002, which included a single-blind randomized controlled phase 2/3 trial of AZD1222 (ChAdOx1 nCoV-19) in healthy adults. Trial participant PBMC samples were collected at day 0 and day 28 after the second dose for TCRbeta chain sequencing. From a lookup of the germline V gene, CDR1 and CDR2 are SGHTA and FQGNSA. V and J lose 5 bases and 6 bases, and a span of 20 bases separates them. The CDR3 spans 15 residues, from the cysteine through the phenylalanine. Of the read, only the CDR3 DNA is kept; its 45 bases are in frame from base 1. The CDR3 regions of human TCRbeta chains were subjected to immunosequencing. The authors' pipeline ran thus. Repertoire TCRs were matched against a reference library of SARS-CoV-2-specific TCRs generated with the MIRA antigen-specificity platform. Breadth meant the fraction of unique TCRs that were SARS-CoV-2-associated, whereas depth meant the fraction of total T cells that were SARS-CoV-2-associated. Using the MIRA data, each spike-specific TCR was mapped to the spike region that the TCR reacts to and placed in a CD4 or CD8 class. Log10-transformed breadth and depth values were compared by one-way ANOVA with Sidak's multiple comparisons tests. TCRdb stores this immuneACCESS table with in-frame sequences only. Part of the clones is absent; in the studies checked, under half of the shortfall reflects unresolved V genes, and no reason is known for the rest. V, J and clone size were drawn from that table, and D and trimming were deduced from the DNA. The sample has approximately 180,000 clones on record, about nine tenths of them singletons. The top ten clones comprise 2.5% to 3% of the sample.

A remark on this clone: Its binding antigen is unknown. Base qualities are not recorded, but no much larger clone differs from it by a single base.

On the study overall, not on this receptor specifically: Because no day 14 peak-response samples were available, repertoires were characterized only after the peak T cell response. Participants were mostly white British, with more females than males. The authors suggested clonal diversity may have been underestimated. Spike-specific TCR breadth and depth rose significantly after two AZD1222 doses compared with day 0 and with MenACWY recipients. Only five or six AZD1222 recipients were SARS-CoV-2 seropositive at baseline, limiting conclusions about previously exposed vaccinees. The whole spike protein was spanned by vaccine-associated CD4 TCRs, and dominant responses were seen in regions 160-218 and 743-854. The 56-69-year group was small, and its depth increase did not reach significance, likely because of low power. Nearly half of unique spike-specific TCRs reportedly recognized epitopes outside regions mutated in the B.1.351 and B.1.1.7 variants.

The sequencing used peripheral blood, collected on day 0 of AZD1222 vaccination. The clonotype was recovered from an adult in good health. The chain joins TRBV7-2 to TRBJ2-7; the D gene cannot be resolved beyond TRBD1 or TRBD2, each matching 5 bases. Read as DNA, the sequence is TGTGCCAGCAGCCCTCCCGGGGCAGGGAGTCTCGAGCAGTACTTC. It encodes CASSPPGAGSLEQYF.